This TCR beta chain is drawn from a study of cytomegalovirus exposure and HLA in healthy donors. Overall study: Earlier results showed approximately 110 million unique TCR beta sequences derived from approximately 180 million T cells.

PCR was performed using 60 Vbeta and 13 Jbeta primers. Here immunoSEQ multiplex PCR was the method, and the copy in TCRdb shows in-frame clones only, minus some. The sample lists around 110,000 clones, 60% to 80% occurring once. This CDR3 is built from 15 residues. CDR1 and CDR2 (germline): MNHEY, SMNVEV (reference sequence). V shed 6 bases and J shed 1 base, with 14 bases lying between them. This clonotype originated in a man between 40 and 49 years old in good health and CMV-seronegative. Source material: PBMCs. V is TRBV27 and J is TRBJ2-3; D call uncertain. Written as DNA, the CDR3 is TGTGCCAGCAGCCGATCCAGCGAAGGCACAGATACGCAGTATTTT. It yields the protein CASSRSSEGTDTQYF.